This TCR beta chain is from a study of monozygotic twins with inflammatory bowel disease. General study points: T cell subtypes that differed could not be told apart. People with IBD had fewer clonotypes in common with others than healthy twins did, especially with disease activity. On the inverse Simpson index, IBD patients scored lower for TCRbeta diversity than healthy co-twins.

After skipping T cell sorting, the authors isolated total RNA from whole blood. Germline values: CDR1 DFQATT, CDR2 SNEGSKA (reference sequence). There are 11 residues in the CDR3. As to this clonotype: As yet, its antigen is unknown.

TCRdb reworked the 5' RACE reads into one entry per CDR3 protein, no DNA. The ten top clones account for more than 1.5%, within a sample of 85,000 to 110,000 distinct CDR3 sequences. Sequencing was carried out using blood. This sequence originates from a human donor with ulcerative colitis or Crohn's disease, or a healthy co-twin of an affected twin (not recorded which). The rearrangement uses TRBV20-1 and TRBJ1-2; TCRdb's D call, TRBD1, is unchecked because there is no DNA. Here the CDR3 reads CSARTGFDCTF.